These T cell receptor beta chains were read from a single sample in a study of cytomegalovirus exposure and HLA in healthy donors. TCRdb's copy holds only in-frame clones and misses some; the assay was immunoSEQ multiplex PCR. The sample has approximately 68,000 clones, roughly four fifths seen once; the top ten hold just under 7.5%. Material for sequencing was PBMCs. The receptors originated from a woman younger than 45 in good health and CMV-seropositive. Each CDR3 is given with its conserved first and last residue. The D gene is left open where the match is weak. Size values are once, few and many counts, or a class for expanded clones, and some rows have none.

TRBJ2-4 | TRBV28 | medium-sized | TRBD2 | CASNGLAGGTKNIQYF | TGTGCCAGCAACGGGCTAGCGGGAGGTACCAAAAACATTCAGTACTTC
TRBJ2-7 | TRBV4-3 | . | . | CASSQAPGLGGHEQYF | TGCGCCAGCAGCCAAGCCCCGGGACTAGGGGGCCACGAGCAGTACTTC
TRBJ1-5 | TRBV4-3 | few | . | CASSQRGSGQPQHF | TGCGCCAGCAGCCAACGGGGGAGTGGGCAGCCCCAGCATTTT
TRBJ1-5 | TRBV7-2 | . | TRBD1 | CASSLRGPRQPQHF | TGTGCCAGCAGCTTAAGGGGGCCTCGTCAGCCCCAGCATTTT
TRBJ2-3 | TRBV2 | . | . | CASSVRQIPFPDTQYF | TGTGCCAGCAGTGTGCGACAGATTCCGTTCCCAGATACGCAGTATTTT
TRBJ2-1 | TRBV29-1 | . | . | CSVPGYGITGEQFF | TGCAGCGTTCCTGGTTACGGGATTACGGGTGAGCAGTTCTTC
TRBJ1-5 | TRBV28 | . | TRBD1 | CASSGAGTGGGNQPQHF | TGTGCCAGCAGTGGGGCAGGGACAGGGGGCGGCAATCAGCCCCAGCATTTT
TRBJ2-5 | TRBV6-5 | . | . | CASSYGLGTETQYF | TGTGCCAGCAGTTACGGTCTAGGTACGGAGACCCAGTACTTC
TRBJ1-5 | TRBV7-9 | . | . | CSSSLGLQGHSNQPQHF | TGTTCCAGCAGCTTAGGATTACAGGGACATAGCAATCAGCCCCAGCATTTT
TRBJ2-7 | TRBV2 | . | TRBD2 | CASSWSSGSRHEQYF | TGTGCCAGCAGTTGGTCTAGCGGGAGTCGACACGAGCAGTACTTC
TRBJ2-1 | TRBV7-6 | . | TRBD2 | CASSSGRALNEQFF | TGTGCCAGCTCAAGCGGGAGGGCCCTCAATGAGCAGTTCTTC
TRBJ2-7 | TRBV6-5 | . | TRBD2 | CASSRSIAGSYEQYF | TGTGCCAGCAGTCGCTCTATAGCGGGTTCCTACGAGCAGTACTTC
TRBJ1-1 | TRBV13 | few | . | CASSPDSETEAFF | TGTGCCAGCAGCCCGGACAGTGAGACTGAAGCTTTCTTT
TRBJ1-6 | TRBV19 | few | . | CASRGTGITGNSPLHF | TGTGCCAGTAGGGGAACAGGGATCACTGGGAATTCACCCCTCCACTTT
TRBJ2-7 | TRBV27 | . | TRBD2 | CASTPAGGRSYEQYF | TGTGCCAGCACCCCCGCTGGCGGGAGGTCTTACGAGCAGTACTTC
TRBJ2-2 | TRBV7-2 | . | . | CASSLGLAMNTGELFF | TGTGCCAGCAGCTTAGGGCTAGCGATGAACACCGGGGAGCTGTTTTTT
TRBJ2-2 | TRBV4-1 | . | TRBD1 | CASSQDETGANTGELFF | TGCGCCAGCAGCCAAGACGAGACAGGGGCAAACACCGGGGAGCTGTTTTTT
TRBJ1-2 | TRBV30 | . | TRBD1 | CAWTGGDYGYTF | TGTGCCTGGACAGGGGGTGACTATGGCTACACCTTC
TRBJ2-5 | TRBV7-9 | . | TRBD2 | CASTPPREGRETQYF | TGTGCCAGCACCCCCCCCCGGGAGGGGAGGGAGACCCAGTACTTC
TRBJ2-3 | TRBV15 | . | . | CATSRDMLATDTQYF | TGTGCCACCAGCAGAGATATGCTAGCTACAGATACGCAGTATTTT
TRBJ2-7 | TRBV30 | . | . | CAWSVLWAGVSRRYEQYF | TGTGCCTGGAGTGTACTTTGGGCAGGGGTTTCTCGGAGGTACGAGCAGTACTTC
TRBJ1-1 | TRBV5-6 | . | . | CASSLSGREAFF | TGTGCCAGCAGCTTGTCGGGTAGGGAAGCTTTCTTT
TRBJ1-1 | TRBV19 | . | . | CASSRFLNTEAFF | TGTGCCAGTTCCCGGTTTCTGAACACTGAAGCTTTCTTT
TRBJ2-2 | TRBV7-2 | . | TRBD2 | CASSSSGRASGELFF | TGTGCCAGCAGCAGTAGCGGGAGGGCGTCCGGGGAGCTGTTTTTT
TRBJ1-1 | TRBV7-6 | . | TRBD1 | CASSLAQGAEAFF | TGTGCCAGCAGCTTAGCTCAGGGGGCTGAAGCTTTCTTT
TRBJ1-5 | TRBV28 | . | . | CASSETSGNQPQHF | TGTGCCAGCAGTGAGACGAGCGGCAATCAGCCCCAGCATTTT
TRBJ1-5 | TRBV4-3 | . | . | CASSQDVGAAEPQHF | TGCGCCAGCAGCCAAGATGTGGGGGCGGCGGAGCCCCAGCATTTT
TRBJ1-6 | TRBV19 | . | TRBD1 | CASSPERGRDSPLHF | TGTGCCAGTAGCCCCGAGAGGGGGCGTGATTCACCCCTCCACTTT
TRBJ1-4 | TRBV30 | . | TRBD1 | CAWSVGTGRTNEKLFF | TGTGCCTGGAGTGTGGGGACAGGGAGGACTAATGAAAAACTGTTTTTT